Listed here are 28 T cell receptor beta chains from one sample, sequenced in a study of vaccination and CD4 T cells after COVID-19. The Oncomine TCR Beta short-read assay sequenced DNA from cultured CD4+ T cells. TCRdb re-called the PCR reads through MiXCR, storing one row per CDR3 protein. This sample carries more than 15,000 distinct CDR3 sequences, approximately 68% of them seen once, and the ten largest clones take approximately 15%. Antigens of these TCRs are unknown. Treatment given: approximately 11-day PBMC culture with coronavirus spike peptide pools or control peptides (ViraFEST assay). Sequenced: CD4+ T cells from blood, cultured in vitro. The origin of the receptors is a human donor who had recovered from COVID-19.

This clonotype was seen a single time. The CDR3 protein is CSAGRYNEQFF. The CDR3 DNA reads TGCAGCGCCGGGCGGTACAATGAGCAGTTCTTC. J is TRBJ2-1 and V is TRBV29-1, with D uncertain. The CDR3 extends over 11 amino acids. CDR1 SQVTM and CDR2 ANQGSEA come from the germline V gene. The V end was cut by 7 bases, the J end by 4 bases, with 8 bases between.

The chain recombines TRBV24-1 with TRBJ2-7; D ambiguous. There are 14 residues in the CDR3. V lost 7 bases, J lost 6 bases, and 18 bases lay in between. Germline V lookup: CDR1 KGHDR, CDR2 SFDVKD. CDR3 DNA: TGTGCCACCAGGTTAAAATCCCCAGTGGGCGAGCAGTACTTC. Translating it yields CATRLKSPVGEQYF.

This sequence joins TRBV20-1 and TRBJ2-5; D perhaps matches TRBD2 (5 bases). Trimming left V 6 bases short and J 1 base short, with 24 bases between. This CDR3 is built from 17 residues. Germline lookup yields CDR1 DFQATT and CDR2 SNEGSKA (reference sequence). The CDR3 DNA is TGCAGTGCCCCGGCTAGCCGGAGGTACGGAGGCCAAGAGACCCAGTACTTC. This encodes CSAPASRRYGGQETQYF.

The chain recombines TRBV20-1 with TRBJ2-5; 12 bases map to TRBD1. This CDR3 region has 15 residues. CDR1 is DFQATT and CDR2 is SNEGSKA in the germline V gene (reference sequence). The CDR3 loop reads CRPNTGTGGKETQYF. Written as DNA, the CDR3 is TGCAGGCCGAATACCGGGACAGGGGGCAAAGAGACCCAGTACTTC.

The chain couples TRBV20-1 to TRBJ1-5, with 8 nucleotides matching TRBD1. The J segment lost 8 bases and the V segment lost 3 bases, leaving 6 bases of the junction unmatched. Germline lookup yields CDR1 DFQATT and CDR2 SNEGSKA (reference sequence). The CDR3 length is 13 residues. Written as DNA, the CDR3 is TGCAGTGCTAGCCCACAGGGGGGAGAGCCCCAGCATTTT. This translates into CSASPQGGEPQHF.

This clonotype was found a few times. The genes are TRBV6-5 and TRBJ2-5, with 9 bases aligning to TRBD2. Germline V lookup: CDR1 MNHEY, CDR2 SVGAGI. This CDR3 spans 15 amino acids. The junction had 4 bases not matched to a gene; V was cut back by 0 bases and J by 5 bases. CDR3 region: CASSYSSSGGETQYF. CDR3 nucleotide sequence: TGTGCCAGCAGTTACTCGTCCAGCGGGGGGGAGACCCAGTACTTC.

The chain joins TRBV7-7 to TRBJ2-1; TRBD2 matches 9 bases. With V trimmed by 2 bases and J by 5 bases, 4 bases remained unmatched. CDR1 is SSHAT and CDR2 is FNYEAQ in the germline V gene (reference sequence). The CDR3 totals 15 residues. DNA for the CDR3: TGTGCCAGCAGCTTAACTCGACTAGCGGACAATGAGCAGTTCTTC. This sequence encodes CASSLTRLADNEQFF.

J is TRBJ1-5 and V is TRBV2; possible D gene TRBD1, 6 bases. CDR1 SNHLY and CDR2 FYNNEI come from the germline V gene. The CDR3 sequence is 15 residues long. Between the trimmed V and J ends, which lost 7 bases and 6 bases, there was a span of 19 bases. The CDR3 sequence: CASTPGQGKIQPQHF. CDR3 DNA sequence: TGTGCCAGCACCCCGGGGCAGGGGAAGATTCAGCCCCAGCATTTT.

The chain uses TRBV6-1 and TRBJ1-4; D gene unclear. Trimming left V 6 bases short and J 0 bases short, with 11 bases between. Looked up from germline, CDR1 is MNHNS and CDR2 is SASEGT. This CDR3 is built from 15 residues. This CDR3 is CASSLASSTNEKLFF. CDR3 DNA: TGTGCCAGCAGCCTCGCCAGTTCAACTAATGAAAAACTGTTTTTT.

This clonotype ranks as large. The chain carries TRBV7-2 and TRBJ2-3; D ambiguous. Trimming removed 3 bases at V and 3 bases at J, with 4 bases between. The length of the CDR3 is 12 residues. Per the germline V gene, CDR1 is SGHTA and CDR2 is FQGNSA. In nucleotides, the CDR3 is TGTGCCAGCAGCTTTTTTACAGATACGCAGTATTTT. It specifies CASSFFTDTQYF.

The J gene is TRBJ1-4, the V gene TRBV6-1, with D tentatively TRBD1 (6 bases). The V and J ends lost 10 bases and 8 bases respectively, with 20 bases between them. CDR1 and CDR2 from the germline V gene are MNHNS and SASEGT. There are 14 residues in the CDR3. This CDR3 is CATTRSTTGEKLFF. The CDR3, as DNA: TGTGCCACCACTCGGAGTACGACAGGAGAAAAACTGTTTTTT.

This rearrangement joins TRBV7-3 to TRBJ2-3, with TRBD1 matching over 7 bases. The V segment lost 6 bases and the J segment 8 bases; nucleotides outside the gene matches: 17. Germline V lookup: CDR1 SGHTA, CDR2 FQGTGA. This CDR3 has 16 amino acids. The CDR3 here is CASSPLGTTGVGTQYF. DNA of the CDR3: TGTGCCAGCAGTCCTTTAGGAACTACAGGGGTTGGTACGCAGTATTTT. The complete variable domain, with remaining parts taken from reference TRBV7-3 and TRBJ2-3, reads GAGVSQTPSNKVTEKGKYVELRCDPISGHTALYWYRQSLGQGPEFLIYFQGTGAADDSGLPNDRFFAVRPEGSVSTLKIQRTERGDSAVYLCASSPLGTTGVGTQYFGPGTRLTVL.

The chain employs TRBV6-2 or TRBV6-3 and TRBJ1-2; the D is unclear. Trimming stripped 2 bases from V and 4 bases from J, with 11 bases between. The CDR3 is 14 amino acids. The germline gives CDR1 MNHEY, CDR2 SVGEGT. CDR3 DNA: TGTGCCAGCAGTTACGGTCCCGGAGGCTATGGCTACACCTTC. Encoded protein: CASSYGPGGYGYTF.

A few counts support this clonotype. This sequence joins TRBV7-9 and TRBJ1-2; the D gene is possibly TRBD1 (5 bases). Per germline, CDR1 SEHNR and CDR2 FQNEAQ (reference sequence). The CDR3 spans 13 residues. V lost 3 bases and J 6 bases, leaving 11 bases between the germline ends. The CDR3, as DNA: TGTGCCAGCAGCTTGGAAGGGGTCCATGGCTACACCTTC. This gives the protein CASSLEGVHGYTF.

V gene TRBV6-1 combines with J gene TRBJ2-7, with 11 bases that match TRBD2. The germline gives CDR1 MNHNS, CDR2 SASEGT. V lost 5 bases, J lost 6 bases, and 9 bases stayed unmatched. The CDR3 extends over 15 amino acids. Here the CDR3 reads CASSRRLAGTLEQYF. DNA of the CDR3: TGTGCCAGCAGTAGGAGACTAGCGGGAACCCTCGAGCAGTACTTC.

The rearrangement joins TRBV7-2 to TRBJ2-1; TRBD2 agrees at 14 bases. J gave up 6 bases and V 4 bases, and 5 bases lay outside the gene matches. Germline assignment: CDR1 SGHTA and CDR2 FQGNSA. The CDR3 is made up of 16 amino acids. In DNA form, the CDR3 reads TGTGCCAGCAGCTGGGTGGGGACTAGCGGGAGCAATGAGCAGTTCTTC. It codes for CASSWVGTSGSNEQFF.

The CDR3 loop reads CASRWTGSYGYTF. The CDR3 bases are TGTGCCAGCAGGTGGACAGGGAGCTATGGCTACACCTTC. V and J are TRBV6-2 or TRBV6-3 and TRBJ1-2, with 8 bases aligning to TRBD1. The CDR3 is 13 residues long. With V trimmed by 6 bases and J by 4 bases, 4 bases remained unmatched. The germline V gene encodes CDR1 MNHEY and CDR2 SVGEGT.

CDR3 nucleotide sequence: TGCGCCAGCAGTGAGTCGAGACAGGGAACAGATACGCAGTATTTT. The encoded protein is CASSESRQGTDTQYF. The chain is built from TRBV10-1 and TRBJ2-3; 7 bases align to TRBD1. The CDR3 contains 15 residues. With 0 bases clipped from V and 3 bases from J, the junction kept 3 bases outside the gene matches. Germline CDR1 reads WNHNN; CDR2 reads SYGVQD (reference sequence).

V and J are TRBV6-2 or TRBV6-3 and TRBJ2-3; D may match TRBD1 or TRBD2 (5 bases each). The CDR3 has 16 amino acids. V lost 6 bases and J 6 bases, leaving 22 bases between the germline ends. Germline loops: CDR1 MNHEY, CDR2 SVGEGT. CDR3 amino acids: CASRSWTPKGSDTQYF. CDR3 DNA: TGTGCCAGCAGATCCTGGACTCCAAAGGGGTCCGATACGCAGTATTTT.

The gene calls are TRBV20-1 and TRBJ2-4; maybe TRBD2 (6 bases). This CDR3 comprises 17 residues. Trimming stripped 6 bases from V and 1 base from J, with 22 bases between. Germline-derived CDR1 and CDR2 are DFQATT and SNEGSKA (reference sequence). The CDR3 DNA is TGCAGTGCCCTCCCGGAGGGGCGGGGCTACGCCAAAAACATTCAGTACTTC. It is translated as CSALPEGRGYAKNIQYF.

The count of this clonotype is one. The chain has TRBV20-1 and TRBJ1-2; the D gene is possibly TRBD1 (5 bases). From germline, CDR1 is DFQATT and CDR2 SNEGSKA (reference sequence). Trimming left V 0 bases short and J 4 bases short, with 9 bases between. The CDR3 length is 13 residues. The CDR3 here is CSARDQRGYGYTF. The CDR3 DNA reads TGCAGTGCTAGAGATCAGAGGGGCTATGGCTACACCTTC.

V gene TRBV20-1 combines with J gene TRBJ2-1; 10 bases are a match to TRBD2. The CDR3 sequence is 18 residues long. Per germline, CDR1 DFQATT and CDR2 SNEGSKA (reference sequence). The ends lost 1 base at V and 3 bases at J; junction bases unmatched: 12. The DNA of the CDR3 is TGCAGTGCTAGAGTGAGCGGGAGGGCCCCAATAAACTACAATGAGCAGTTCTTC. Its translation is CSARVSGRAPINYNEQFF.

In its sample, this clonotype was seen a few times. The chain carries TRBV6-2 or TRBV6-3 and TRBJ1-2; no definite D call. Germline CDR1 reads MNHEY; CDR2 reads SVGEGT. The CDR3 extends over 11 amino acids. V lost 5 bases and J lost 4, with 5 bases in between. CDR3 sequence (DNA): TGTGCCAGCAGTCCAGGCTATGGCTACACCTTC. Translating gives CASSPGYGYTF.

The chain employs TRBV20-1 and TRBJ2-2; tentatively, D is TRBD1 or TRBD2 (5 bases each). The CDR3 loop spans 15 amino acids. Trimming stripped 2 bases from V and 0 bases from J, with 10 bases between. Germline-derived CDR1 and CDR2 are DFQATT and SNEGSKA (reference sequence). CDR3 DNA sequence: TGCAGTGCTAGAAAGGGGAGATCGAACACCGGGGAGCTGTTTTTT. As protein: CSARKGRSNTGELFF.

The chain couples TRBV28 to TRBJ1-2, with D possibly being TRBD1 (5 bases). Germline V lookup: CDR1 MDHEN, CDR2 SYDVKM. This CDR3 has 14 residues. V shed 0 bases and J shed 4 bases, with 9 bases lying between them. CDR3 sequence reads: CASSLWSQGYGYTF. CDR3 nucleotides: TGTGCCAGCAGTTTATGGAGTCAGGGCTATGGCTACACCTTC.

The table lists this clonotype with a few counts. V and J are TRBV20-1 and TRBJ2-7; D is perhaps TRBD1 (5 bases). CDR3 length: 14 residues. The germline V gene encodes CDR1 DFQATT and CDR2 SNEGSKA (reference sequence). The CDR3 DNA is TGCAGCCCCTTTAGCAGGGCCCCTCCCTACGAGCAGTACTTC. Amino acids: CSPFSRAPPYEQYF.

The chain uses TRBV7-9 and TRBJ1-4; perhaps TRBD1 as D (5 bases). V gave up 5 bases and J gave up 4 bases, with 11 bases separating them. The CDR3 totals 14 residues. Germline-derived CDR1 and CDR2 are SEHNR and FQNEAQ (reference sequence). CDR3 amino acids: CASSIRDGNEKLFF. CDR3 nucleotides: TGTGCCAGCAGCATCCGGGACGGTAATGAAAAACTGTTTTTT.

The chain is built from TRBV20-1 and TRBJ1-1; D uncertain. V was clipped by 0 bases and J by 6 bases, with 14 bases between them. Germline CDR1 is DFQATT and CDR2 is SNEGSKA (reference sequence). The CDR3 is made up of 14 amino acids. CDR3 sequence: CSARDLGKRAEAFF. CDR3 nucleotides: TGCAGTGCTAGAGATCTCGGCAAGAGGGCTGAAGCTTTCTTT.